What follows describes a single T cell receptor (beta chain). Its antigen remains unidentified. The sample is drawn from a study of cytomegalovirus exposure and HLA in healthy donors. Looking at the study overall: As an earlier analysis found, about 179 million T cells yielded about 120 million unique TCR beta sequences.

The study ran its PCR with 60 Vbeta and 13 Jbeta primers. Clones were read by immunoSEQ multiplex PCR, and TCRdb kept only the in-frame ones, dropping some. The sample lists about 110,000 clones; around 75% were seen once. Study-wide results and caveats: Solely CMV serostatus was available to characterize immune exposure. It was reported that TCR beta sequences correctly inferred the HLA-A and HLA-B alleles for most subjects.

The sample consisted of PBMCs. This clonotype was obtained from a female donor in good health and CMV-seronegative.

The DNA for the CDR3 is TGTGCCAGCAGCCTTGGGACAACAAGCTCCTACGAGCAGTACTTC. Translation: CASSLGTTSSYEQYF. The chain is built from TRBV14 and TRBJ2-7; D possibly corresponds to TRBD1 (6 bases). The V gene lost 4 bases and the J gene lost 0 bases, with 13 bases spanning the gap. Germline CDR1 reads SGHDN; CDR2 reads FVKESK. The CDR3 has 15 amino acids. Full variable domain (rest looked up from reference TRBV14 and TRBJ2-7): EAGVTQFPSHSVIEKGQTVTLRCDPISGHDNLYWYRRVMGKEIKFLLHFVKESKQDESGMPNNRFLAERTGGTYSTLKVQPAELEDSGVYFCASSLGTTSSYEQYFGPGTRLTVT.